Presented here are 28 T cell receptor beta chains from one specimen sequenced in a study of low-dose radiotherapy and immunotherapy resistance in tumors. TRAV and TRBV primers primed cDNA for both TCRalpha and TCRbeta. With a V-primer adapter and a constant-region primer, TCRs were amplified for about 22 PCR cycles. TCRdb reanalysed the reads using MiXCR and keeps one entry per CDR3 protein. The table records about 7,900 distinct CDR3 sequences, 60% to 70% of them present only once. The source is a human donor with advanced metastatic prostate, ovarian, gallbladder or colorectal cancer (not recorded which). This table probably holds off-target reads from a library built for another chain.

This sequence joins TRBV11-2 and TRBJ1-2; D unresolved. This CDR3 region has 13 residues. Germline CDR1 and CDR2: SGHAT and FQNNGV. With 5 bases removed from V and 4 bases from J, the gap between germline ends came to 11 bases. The CDR3 region is CASSPDLGYGYTF. The CDR3 DNA reads as TGTGCCAGCAGCCCAGACCTAGGCTATGGCTACACCTTC.

This clonotype was picked up a small number of times. This chain links TRBV14 with TRBJ2-5; either TRBD1 or TRBD2 may supply D (5 bases each). The CDR3 runs 14 residues. Per germline, CDR1 SGHDN and CDR2 FVKESK. Deletions cut 2 bases from V and 0 bases from J, with 7 bases between. CDR3 nucleotide sequence: TGTGCCAGCAGCCAATGGGGGAACCAAGAGACCCAGTACTTC. Amino acid sequence: CASSQWGNQETQYF.

This sequence joins TRBV4-3 and TRBJ2-5, with D hard to call. The V gene lost 2 bases and the J gene lost 2 bases, with 15 bases spanning the gap. The germline V gene encodes CDR1 LGHNA and CDR2 YSLEER. CDR3 length: 16 amino acids. The CDR3 region is CASSQNPGFPQETQYF. The CDR3 DNA sequence: TGCGCCAGCAGCCAAAATCCTGGTTTTCCACAAGAGACCCAGTACTTC.

This clonotype was detected only a few times. This rearrangement joins TRBV28 to TRBJ1-5, with TRBD1 identical over 7 bases. J was trimmed by 5 bases and V by 4 bases; bases with no gene match: 5. From germline, CDR1 is MDHEN and CDR2 SYDVKM. This CDR3 has 14 amino acids. CDR3: CASSWGQTHQPQHF. For the CDR3, the DNA is TGTGCCAGCAGTTGGGGACAGACGCATCAGCCCCAGCATTTT.

The V and J genes are TRBV11-2 and TRBJ1-1; possibly TRBD1 for D (6 bases). This CDR3 is built from 15 residues. Germline CDR1 is SGHAT and CDR2 is FQNNGV. V was clipped by 1 base and J by 0 bases, with 9 bases between them. The CDR3 region is CASSLGDTLNTEAFF. In DNA, the CDR3 is TGTGCCAGCAGCTTAGGGGACACGTTGAACACTGAAGCTTTCTTT.

This sequence joins TRBV29-1 and TRBJ2-1; 9 nucleotides match TRBD2. Germline V gene data show CDR1 as SQVTM and CDR2 as ANQGSEA. The ends lost 5 bases at V and 8 bases at J; junction bases unmatched: 13. The CDR3 sequence is 15 residues long. The CDR3 coding sequence is TGCAGCGTTTACAAGCGGGGGGCCCCTCCGGATGAGCAGTTCTTC. This encodes CSVYKRGAPPDEQFF.

This sequence joins TRBV30 and TRBJ1-1; TRBD1 is a possible D gene (5 bases). This CDR3 spans 16 amino acids. Germline CDR1 and CDR2: GTSNPN and SVGIG (reference sequence). V was clipped by 2 bases and J by 2 bases, with 18 bases between them. The CDR3 is CAWSPRPGTFNTEAFF. The CDR3 nucleotides are TGTGCCTGGAGTCCACGACCCGGGACGTTTAACACTGAAGCTTTCTTT.

In this sample, this clonotype turned up a few times. This rearrangement joins TRBV6-1 to TRBJ1-4; D unresolved. The V end was cut by 5 bases, the J end by 2 bases, with 9 bases between. The germline gives CDR1 MNHNS, CDR2 SASEGT. CDR3 size: 14 residues. CDR3 sequence: CASSSGATNEKLFF. The CDR3 DNA reads as TGTGCCAGCAGTTCCGGAGCGACTAATGAAAAACTGTTTTTT.

The chain is built from TRBV13 and TRBJ2-1, with 11 positions matching TRBD2. The CDR3 totals 15 residues. Germline assignment: CDR1 PRHDT and CDR2 FYEKMQ (reference sequence). The J segment lost 7 bases and the V segment lost 6 bases, leaving 8 bases of the junction unmatched. The CDR3 loop is CASSPTSGKRNEQFF. The CDR3 nucleotides read TGTGCCAGCAGTCCGACTAGCGGGAAAAGGAATGAGCAGTTCTTC.

The chain uses TRBV11-2 and TRBJ2-7; D is perhaps TRBD1 or TRBD2 (6 bases each). The CDR3 runs 17 residues. Trimming pared 6 bases from V and 3 bases from J, leaving 24 bases between. The germline V gene encodes CDR1 SGHAT and CDR2 FQNNGV. The CDR3 is CASSMTSGGLSNYEQYF. The CDR3 DNA is TGTGCCAGCAGTATGACTAGTGGGGGCCTATCGAACTACGAGCAGTACTTC.

The chain is built from TRBV10-3 and TRBJ2-7; D possibly corresponds to TRBD2 (5 bases). Trimming stripped 10 bases from V and 2 bases from J, with 18 bases between. The CDR3 covers 14 residues. CDR1 and CDR2 from the germline V gene are ENHRY and SYGVKD. CDR3 protein: CATIATEGAYEQYF. The CDR3 nucleotides read TGTGCCACCATCGCTACTGAGGGTGCCTACGAGCAGTACTTC.

The CDR3 bases are TGTGCCAGCAGTTTCAACCAGGGGCGTGAAAAACTGTTTTTT. The encoded protein is CASSFNQGREKLFF. The chain uses TRBV12-3 or TRBV12-4 and TRBJ1-4, with a weak D call TRBD1 (6 bases). The CDR3 spans 14 residues. Trimming took off 3 bases at V and 7 bases at J, with 12 bases between the two ends.

This clonotype was counted a few times. The chain is built from TRBV25-1 and TRBJ1-5, with no clear D. V lost 2 bases and J 5 bases, leaving 13 bases between the germline ends. CDR3 size: 15 residues. Germline V gives CDR1 MGHDK, CDR2 SYGVNS. The CDR3 loop is CASSESNGPHQPQHF. The CDR3 coding sequence is TGTGCCAGCAGTGAAAGTAACGGTCCGCATCAGCCCCAGCATTTT.

The chain carries TRBV28 and TRBJ2-3; a weak D match, TRBD1 (6 bases). The germline V gene encodes CDR1 MDHEN and CDR2 SYDVKM. CDR3 size: 15 residues. V was clipped by 3 bases and J by 1 base, with 11 bases between them. This CDR3 is CASSLGRGGTDTQYF. The CDR3 DNA reads as TGTGCCAGCAGTTTGGGCAGGGGCGGCACAGATACGCAGTATTTT.

This clonotype came up a few times. The DNA for the CDR3 is TGTGCCAGCGCCGGGACTTACTCCTACGAGCAGTACTTC. Protein sequence: CASAGTYSYEQYF. V gene TRBV6-2 or TRBV6-3 combines with J gene TRBJ2-7, with D tentatively TRBD2 (6 bases). The CDR3 consists of 13 residues. Germline V gives CDR1 MNHEY, CDR2 SVGEGT. The V end lost 8 bases, the J end lost 0 bases, and 11 bases lay between the germline ends.

A few counts support this clonotype. The chain uses TRBV5-1 and TRBJ1-2; 8 nucleotides match TRBD1. The CDR3 contains 15 residues. With V trimmed by 4 bases and J by 4 bases, 9 bases remained unmatched. Germline values: CDR1 SGHRS, CDR2 YFSETQ. DNA for the CDR3: TGCGCCAGCAGCGGGGGACAGGTTTTCGGCTATGGCTACACCTTC. Protein product: CASSGGQVFGYGYTF.

There are a few counts of this clonotype. CDR3 loop: CASSQEHGTGYQPQHF. The CDR3 nucleotides read TGCGCCAGCAGCCAAGAGCACGGGACAGGGTATCAGCCCCAGCATTTT. The chain recombines TRBV4-1 with TRBJ1-5; 9 positions match TRBD1. V was pared by 0 bases and J by 5 bases, with 5 bases of the junction left unmatched. The CDR3 covers 16 residues. Germline V gene data show CDR1 as MGHRA and CDR2 as YSYEKL.

The chain employs TRBV20-1 and TRBJ2-2; possibly TRBD1 for D (6 bases). CDR1 DFQATT and CDR2 SNEGSKA come from the germline V gene (reference sequence). V was trimmed by 3 bases and J by 5 bases, leaving 16 bases between them. This CDR3 region has 15 residues. CDR3 sequence reads: CSASSGGSATGELFF. The CDR3 region has the DNA TGCAGTGCTAGTTCTGGGGGCTCAGCGACCGGGGAGCTGTTTTTT.

The chain uses TRBV7-2 and TRBJ2-5; D gene uncertain. This CDR3 comprises 12 residues. Trimming took off 8 bases at V and 0 bases at J, with 7 bases between the two ends. In germline, CDR1 is SGHTA, CDR2 FQGNSA. The CDR3 DNA is TGTGCCAGCGGTAGAGACCAAGAGACCCAGTACTTC. Translation: CASGRDQETQYF.

This clonotype is a singleton in its sample. J is TRBJ2-1 and V is TRBV24-1; no firm D call. With 3 bases removed from V and 6 bases from J, the gap between germline ends came to 14 bases. Germline CDR1 reads KGHDR; CDR2 reads SFDVKD. This CDR3 has 15 residues. CDR3 DNA: TGTGCCACCAGTGATCCCCCTGGCCCCCGCAATGAGCAGTTCTTC. Encoded protein: CATSDPPGPRNEQFF.

This clonotype was found a few times. The rearrangement links TRBV18 to TRBJ2-7, with 8 bases fitting TRBD2. Trimming at V came to 2 bases and at J to 3 bases, leaving 3 bases not matched to a gene. Germline V lookup: CDR1 KGHSH, CDR2 LQKENI. The CDR3 has 14 residues. CDR3 DNA: TGTGCCAGCTCACCAGCCGGGACTAGCTACGAGCAGTACTTC. It is translated as CASSPAGTSYEQYF.

This clonotype has just one count. The V gene is TRBV13, the J gene TRBJ1-1; no clear D gene. The germline V and J ends were trimmed by 7 bases and 0 bases, with 9 bases remaining between them. The V gene's germline CDR1 is PRHDT and CDR2 FYEKMQ (reference sequence). This CDR3 contains 13 residues. The CDR3 nucleotides read TGTGCCAGCAATGGGCATCTGAACACTGAAGCTTTCTTT. Translated, it gives CASNGHLNTEAFF.

The rearrangement uses TRBV28 and TRBJ1-5; TRBD1 is a possible D gene (5 bases). This CDR3 is built from 12 residues. Germline-derived CDR1 and CDR2 are MDHEN and SYDVKM. V was cut by 6 bases and J by 9 bases, with 12 bases left in between. CDR3 protein: CASRVGVRPQHF. In DNA, the CDR3 is TGTGCCAGCAGGGTGGGGGTGAGGCCCCAGCATTTT.

This clonotype was seen only once. The CDR3 protein is CASSLQYSNQPQHF. Written as DNA, the CDR3 is TGTGCCAGCAGCTTACAGTATAGCAATCAGCCCCAGCATTTT. The chain recombines TRBV7-2 with TRBJ1-5, with D unresolved. Germline assignment: CDR1 SGHTA and CDR2 FQGNSA. Trimming removed 2 bases at V and 0 bases at J, with 5 bases between. The CDR3 length is 14 residues.

The chain links TRBV15 to TRBJ1-6; 8 nucleotides agree with TRBD1. V lost 4 bases to trimming and J lost 7 bases; unmatched junction nucleotides: 6. Germline CDR1 LNHNV, CDR2 YYDKDF (reference sequence). The CDR3 contains 15 residues. The CDR3 nucleotides are TGTGCCACCAGCAACGACAGGGGCGCCAATTCACCCCTCCACTTT. As protein: CATSNDRGANSPLHF.

This clonotype was picked up a small number of times. This chain uses TRBV6-6 with TRBJ2-3, with a possible D match to TRBD2 (6 bases). The V end was cut by 8 bases, the J end by 6 bases, with 18 bases between. The CDR3 runs 14 residues. CDR1 and CDR2 from the germline V gene are MNHNY and SVGAGI (reference sequence). The CDR3 DNA is TGTGCCAGCGGGCAGAAGGGACTTGAGGATACGCAGTATTTT. Protein: CASGQKGLEDTQYF.

The chain recombines TRBV28 with TRBJ2-7; D unclear. The germline V gene encodes CDR1 MDHEN and CDR2 SYDVKM. The ends were cut back, 3 bases at V and 2 bases at J, with 11 bases in the middle. The CDR3 totals 14 residues. This chain's CDR3 is CASSLSGPAYEQYF. The CDR3 nucleotides are TGTGCCAGCAGTTTGAGTGGCCCGGCCTACGAGCAGTACTTC.

The chain has TRBV7-9 and TRBJ2-7; TRBD1 matches at 7 bases. The germline V gene has CDR1 SEHNR and CDR2 FQNEAQ (reference sequence). V shed 5 bases and J 3 bases; nucleotides not matched to a gene: 10. The CDR3 runs 15 residues. Written as DNA, the CDR3 is TGTGCCAGCAGCGCAGACAGGGAAGTTCTCTACGAGCAGTACTTC. It yields the protein CASSADREVLYEQYF.